Included here is one TCR beta chain sequence, with context. This sample is drawn from a study of blood T cell repertoires in COVID-19. About the research overall: T cells, B-cell-depleted T cells, or PBMCs supplied cDNA or gDNA.

Using immunoSEQ multiplex PCR, the repertoire was profiled, and TCRdb retains in-frame clones only, with some absent. The sample lists over 200,000 clones, less than 90% occurring once. V was cut by 6 bases and J by 6 bases, with 14 bases left in between. Germline V CDR1 and CDR2: MNHEY, SVGAGI. The CDR3 spans 13 residues. Sequencing was carried out using peripheral blood. This TCR was recovered from a man aged 40-49 years with active or convalescent COVID-19. The genes are TRBV6-5 and TRBJ1-1; D remains ambiguous. The CDR3 loop reads CASSSGSLSEAFF. The CDR3 DNA reads TGTGCCAGCAGCTCCGGGTCCCTTTCTGAAGCTTTCTTT.